The T cell receptor beta chain under discussion was sequenced for a study of blood T cells in healthy people across ages. The germline V and J ends were trimmed by 2 bases and 7 bases, with 15 bases remaining between them. Germline V gene sequence: CDR1 SGHAT, CDR2 FQDESV (reference sequence). This CDR3 comprises 15 residues. Alongside a J-beta primer mix, a sample-barcoded 5' primer served in a second PCR lasting about 7 to 11 cycles. CDR3-containing paired-end reads numbering at least 2.5 million came from each sample. TCRdb fed the 5' RACE reads into MiXCR, producing one record per CDR3 protein. The profile shows roughly 1,800,000 distinct CDR3 sequences, about 50% of them singletons. This clonotype was seen a handful of times.

V is TRBV11-1 and J is TRBJ2-1, with D perhaps TRBD2 (5 bases). This receptor was identified in a woman aged 40 to 55 in good health. The material sequenced was blood. Written as DNA, the CDR3 is TGTGCCAGCAGCTTATGGGCGGGCCAGATGAATGAGCAGTTCTTC. The encoded protein is CASSLWAGQMNEQFF.